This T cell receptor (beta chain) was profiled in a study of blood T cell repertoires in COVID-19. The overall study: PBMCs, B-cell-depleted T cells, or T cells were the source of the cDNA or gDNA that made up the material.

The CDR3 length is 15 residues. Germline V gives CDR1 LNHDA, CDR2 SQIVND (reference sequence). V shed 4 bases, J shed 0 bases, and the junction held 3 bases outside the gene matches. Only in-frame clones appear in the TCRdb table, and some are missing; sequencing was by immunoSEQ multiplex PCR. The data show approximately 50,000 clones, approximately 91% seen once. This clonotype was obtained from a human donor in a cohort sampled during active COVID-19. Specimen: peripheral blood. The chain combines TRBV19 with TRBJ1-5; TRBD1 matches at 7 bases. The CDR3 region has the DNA TGTGCCAGTAGTAGGGACAGACTTAGCAATCAGCCCCAGCATTTT. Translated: CASSRDRLSNQPQHF.